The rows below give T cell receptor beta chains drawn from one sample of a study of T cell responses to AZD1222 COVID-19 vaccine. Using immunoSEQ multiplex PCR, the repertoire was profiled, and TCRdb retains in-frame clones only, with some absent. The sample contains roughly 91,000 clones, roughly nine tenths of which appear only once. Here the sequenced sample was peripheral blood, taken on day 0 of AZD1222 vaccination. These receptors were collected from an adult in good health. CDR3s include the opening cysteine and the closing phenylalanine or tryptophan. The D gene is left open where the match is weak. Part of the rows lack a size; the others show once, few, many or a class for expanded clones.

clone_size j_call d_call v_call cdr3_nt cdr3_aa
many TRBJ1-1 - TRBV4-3 TGCGCCAGCAGCCAAGAGCAGGGTTGGACTGAAGCTTTCTTT CASSQEQGWTEAFF
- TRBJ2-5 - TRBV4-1 TGCGCCAGCAGCCTCACGGAGGGGGAGACCCAGTACTTC CASSLTEGETQYF
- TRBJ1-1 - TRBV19 TGTGCCAGTAGTCCTCGGGGGCTGAGCACTGAAGCTTTCTTT CASSPRGLSTEAFF
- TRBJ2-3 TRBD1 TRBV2 TGTGCCAGCAGTGATATCGGACAGGGGGCAGATACGCAGTATTTT CASSDIGQGADTQYF
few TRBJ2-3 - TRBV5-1 TGTGCCAGCAGCCACGGTAGGGGAGAGACAGATACGCAGTATTTT CASSHGRGETDTQYF
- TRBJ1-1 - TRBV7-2 TGTGCCAGCAGCTTAGGGTACAAAGCGGGGACTGAAGCTTTCTTT CASSLGYKAGTEAFF
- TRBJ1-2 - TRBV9 TGTGCCAGCAGGGCGGGGGATTGGGGCTACACCTTC CASRAGDWGYTF
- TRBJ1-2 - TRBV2 TGTGCCAGCAGTGAAGCGCTAGGAGCCCGGGGCTACACCTTC CASSEALGARGYTF
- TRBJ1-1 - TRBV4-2 TGTGCCAGCAGCCAAAATTCGAACACTGAAGCTTTCTTT CASSQNSNTEAFF
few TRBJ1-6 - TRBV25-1 TGTGCCAGCAGTGGAAGCTCCTATAATTCACCCCTCCACTTT CASSGSSYNSPLHF
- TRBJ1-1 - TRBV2 TGTGCCAGCAGTGAACAGGGACAAGCCACTGAAGCTTTCTTT CASSEQGQATEAFF
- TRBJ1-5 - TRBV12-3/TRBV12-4 TGTGCCAGCAGGGTAGGAGGCAATCAGCCCCAGCATTTT CASRVGGNQPQHF
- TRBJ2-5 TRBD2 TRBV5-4 TGTGCCAGCAGCCCAGGACTAGCGAGTGAGACCCAGTACTTC CASSPGLASETQYF
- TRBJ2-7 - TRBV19 TGTGCCAGTAGTCCCTCAGGGCGTGGGTACGAGCAGTACTTC CASSPSGRGYEQYF
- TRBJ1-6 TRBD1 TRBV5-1 TGCGCCAGCAGCTTGGGAGGTCGGGGGACAGATAATTCACCCCTCCACTTT CASSLGGRGTDNSPLHF
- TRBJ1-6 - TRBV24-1 TGTGCCACCAGTGATTCCAACTATAATTCACCCCTCCACTTT CATSDSNYNSPLHF
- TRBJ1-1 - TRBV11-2 TGTGCCAGCAGCTTAATTAGGGCTCGGGGGCGCACTGAAGCTTTCTTT CASSLIRARGRTEAFF
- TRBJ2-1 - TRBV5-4 TGTGCCAGCAGCTTGGGCGGATCCGCCCACTACAATGAGCAGTTCTTC CASSLGGSAHYNEQFF
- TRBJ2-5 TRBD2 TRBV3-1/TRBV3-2 TGTGCCAGCAGCCAAGATGGTACTAGCGGGGACTTACAAGAGACCCAGTACTTC CASSQDGTSGDLQETQYF
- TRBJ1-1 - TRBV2 TGTGCCCATCCGGCAGAAACTGAAGCTTTCTTT CAHPAETEAFF
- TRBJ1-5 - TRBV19 TGTGCCAGTAGTGCCCACCCGGGACAAGTGGCCCAGCCCCAGCATTTT CASSAHPGQVAQPQHF
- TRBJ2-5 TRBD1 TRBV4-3 TGCGCCAGCAGCCAAGGTCCCCCACAGGGGGGAGAGACCCAGTACTTC CASSQGPPQGGETQYF
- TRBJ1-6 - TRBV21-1 TGTGCCAGCAGCAAAGTTGCTTCACCCCTCCACTTT CASSKVASPLHF